This T cell receptor (beta chain) was captured in a study of T cells in Graves' hyperthyroidism and ophthalmopathy (dated by TCRdb to about 2019). With regard to the full study: Peripheral blood samples were taken at initial diagnosis, before any treatment was given. To identify TCR V-J signatures that set the groups apart, the researchers used a discovery cohort of about a hundred patients, made up of about 44 with Graves' ophthalmopathy and about 60 with stable Graves' hyperthyroidism. An independent validation cohort of fewer than 20 hyperthyroidism patients and 17 patients who later progressed to ophthalmopathy tested prospective prediction of ophthalmopathy. The 100 discovery patients were randomly split 7:3 into training and test sets. Thyroid tissue and blood T-cell repertoires from over 5 Graves' hyperthyroidism patients were also compared in the study. After sampling, hyperthyroidism patients received methimazole starting at 30 mg daily, and ophthalmopathy patients received high-dose intravenous methylprednisolone. The paper reports TCR Vbeta CDR3 sequencing of roughly 140 peripheral blood samples: approximately 41 ophthalmopathy, approximately 74 hyperthyroidism and approximately 17 progressor patients. General study outcomes and caveats: Most expanded thyroid clonotypes (frequency above 0.001) were also detected in blood, a finding suggesting that blood repertoires may reflect thyroid immune responses. In validation, the model predicted progression to ophthalmopathy with approximately 71% sensitivity and 72.22% specificity, a median of 6.5 months before onset. Ophthalmopathy was separated from stable hyperthyroidism by a 13 V-J signature model, with around 90% sensitivity and approximately 81% specificity obtained in cross-validation and 80%/75% obtained in testing. Sample size was not statistically predetermined, and investigators were not blinded to group allocation.

The TCR beta CDR3 regions were amplified from RNA transcripts. The TCR CDR3 was subjected to a first round of RT-PCR using the HTBI primer set and the Qiagen OneStep RT-PCR kit. The libraries were constructed in a second round of multiplex PCR and then size-selected and purified. Paired-end sequencing of the libraries was performed with 100 bp reads on an Illumina HiSeq2000. As for how the authors treated the data: Raw data were processed with SOAPnuke, discarding reads with adapters, uncalled bases, mean Phred below 15, or no exact constant-primer or identifier match. High-quality paired reads were merged using COPE v1.2.5, and each unique nucleotide sequence was defined as a clonotype. Clonotypes were aligned to IMGT TRBV, TRBD and TRBJ reference segments using MiTCR v1.1. Analysis was restricted to V-J combinations with a frequency above 0.0001, which covered approximately 99% of repertoires. A TCS score was defined as the ratio between F50 (clonal expansion) and ExV (chaos), using BLOSUM62-based TCRdist between CDR3 peptides within each V-J. Welch's t-statistics and random forest reduced around 550 V-J features to 13, which were used in a naive Bayes classifier (R e1071). The public reads were quality trimmed at Q25 with fastp and then assembled into clones with MiXCR by TCRdb, keeping productive beta chains. Every distinct CDR3 protein forms one entry, paired with its most common genes and DNA. These V and J calls derive from TCRdb rather than the authors' analysis. In this sample the table shows about 260,000 distinct CDR3 sequences, approximately 23% of which occur a single time. The top ten constitute over 55% of the sample.

As regards this clonotype: It has no known antigen specificity. No much larger clonotype is one base removed from it; base qualities were not supplied.

The V end loses 6 bases and the J end loses 5 bases, and a stretch of 22 bases separates them. Spanning cysteine to phenylalanine, the CDR3 consists of 16 amino acids. Only the CDR3 part of the read is kept: 48 bases, read in frame from the first base. Taken from the germline V gene, the CDR1 and CDR2 loops are ENHRY and SYGVKD. In the ophthalmopathy patients, disease was moderately to severely active, with a Clinical Activity Score of 3 or more, a NOSPECS grade of 4 or more, and a duration of less than 3 months. Exclusion was applied to patients with uncontrolled infections, other autoimmune diseases, pregnancy or lactation. Diagnoses were established on the basis of clinical symptoms, serum thyroxine and TRAb, thyroid ultrasound, and orbital computed tomography. PBMCs were isolated from about 9.2 ml of fresh peripheral blood by Ficoll-Paque density gradient centrifugation. Total RNA was extracted using Trizol reagent, and RNA quality was assessed on an Agilent 2100 Bioanalyzer.

The sequence derives from a young man with Graves' ophthalmopathy. The rearranged chain carries TRBV10-3 and TRBJ1-1; the D gene assignment is ambiguous. The sample consisted of blood. The CDR3 protein: CAIRNPNARVGTEAFF. The sequence in DNA is TGTGCCATCAGGAACCCCAACGCAAGGGTAGGAACTGAAGCTTTCTTT.